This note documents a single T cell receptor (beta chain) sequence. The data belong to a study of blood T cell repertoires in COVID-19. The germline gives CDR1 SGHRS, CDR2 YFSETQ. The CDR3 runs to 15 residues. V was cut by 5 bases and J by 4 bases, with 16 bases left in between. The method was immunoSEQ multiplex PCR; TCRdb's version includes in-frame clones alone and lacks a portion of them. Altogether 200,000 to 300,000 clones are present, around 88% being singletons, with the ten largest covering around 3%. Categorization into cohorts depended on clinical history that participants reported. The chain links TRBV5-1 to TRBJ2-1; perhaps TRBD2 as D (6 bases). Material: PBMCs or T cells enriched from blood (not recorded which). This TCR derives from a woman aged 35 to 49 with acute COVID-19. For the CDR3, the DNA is TGCGCCAGCAGGTTAACGGGAGTAGGTTACAATGAGCAGTTCTTC. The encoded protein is CASRLTGVGYNEQFF. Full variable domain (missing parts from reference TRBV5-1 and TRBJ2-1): KAGVTQTPRYLIKTRGQQVTLSCSPISGHRSVSWYQQTPGQGLQFLFEYFSETQRNKGNFPGRFSGRQFSNSRSEMNVSTLELGDSALYLCASRLTGVGYNEQFFGPGTRLTVL.